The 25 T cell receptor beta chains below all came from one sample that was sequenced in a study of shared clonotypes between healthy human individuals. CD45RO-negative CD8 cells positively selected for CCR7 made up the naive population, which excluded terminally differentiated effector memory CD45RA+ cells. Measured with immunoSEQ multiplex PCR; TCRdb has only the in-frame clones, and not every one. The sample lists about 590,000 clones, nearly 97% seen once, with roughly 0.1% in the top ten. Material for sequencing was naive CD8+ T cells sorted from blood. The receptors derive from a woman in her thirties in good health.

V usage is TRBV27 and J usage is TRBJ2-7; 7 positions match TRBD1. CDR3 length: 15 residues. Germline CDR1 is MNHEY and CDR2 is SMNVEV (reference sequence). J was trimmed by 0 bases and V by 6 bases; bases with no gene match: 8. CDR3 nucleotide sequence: TGTGCCAGCAGCCAAAACAGGGACAGCTCCTACGAGCAGTACTTC. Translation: CASSQNRDSSYEQYF.

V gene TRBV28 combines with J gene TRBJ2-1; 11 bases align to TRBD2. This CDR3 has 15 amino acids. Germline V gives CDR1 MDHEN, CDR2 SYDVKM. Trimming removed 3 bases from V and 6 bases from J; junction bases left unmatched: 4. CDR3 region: CASSFLAGGTNEQFF. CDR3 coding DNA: TGTGCCAGCAGTTTCCTAGCGGGAGGTACCAATGAGCAGTTCTTC.

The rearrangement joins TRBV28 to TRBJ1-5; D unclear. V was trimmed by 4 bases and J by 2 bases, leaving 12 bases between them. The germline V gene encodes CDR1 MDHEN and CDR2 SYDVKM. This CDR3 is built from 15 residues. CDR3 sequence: CASSYTELRNQPQHF. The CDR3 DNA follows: TGTGCCAGCAGTTATACAGAGCTACGCAATCAGCCCCAGCATTTT. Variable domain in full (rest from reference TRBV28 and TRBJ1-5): DVKVTQSSRYLVKRTGEKVFLECVQDMDHENMFWYRQDPGLGLRLIYFSYDVKMKEKGDIPEGYSVSREKKERFSLILESASTNQTSMYLCASSYTELRNQPQHFGDGTRLSIL.

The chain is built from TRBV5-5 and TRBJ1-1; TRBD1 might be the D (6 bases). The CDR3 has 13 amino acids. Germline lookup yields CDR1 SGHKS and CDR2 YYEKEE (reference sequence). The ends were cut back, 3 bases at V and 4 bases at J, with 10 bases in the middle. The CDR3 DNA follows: TGTGCCAGCAGCTGGGGACACGGCACTGAAGCTTTCTTT. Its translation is CASSWGHGTEAFF.

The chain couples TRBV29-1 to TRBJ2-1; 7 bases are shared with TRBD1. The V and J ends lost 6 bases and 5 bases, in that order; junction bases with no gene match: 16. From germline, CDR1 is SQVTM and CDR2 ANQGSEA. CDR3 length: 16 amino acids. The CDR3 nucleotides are TGCAGCGTCCCGACGCGAGGGGGCCCGATCAACAATGAGCAGTTCTTC. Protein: CSVPTRGGPINNEQFF.

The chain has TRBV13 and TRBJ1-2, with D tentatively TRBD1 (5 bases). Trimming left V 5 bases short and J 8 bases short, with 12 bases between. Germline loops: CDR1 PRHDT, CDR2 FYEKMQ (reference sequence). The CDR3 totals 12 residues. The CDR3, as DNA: TGTGCCAGCAGCCTGGGGGTTGGGGGCTACACCTTC. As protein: CASSLGVGGYTF.

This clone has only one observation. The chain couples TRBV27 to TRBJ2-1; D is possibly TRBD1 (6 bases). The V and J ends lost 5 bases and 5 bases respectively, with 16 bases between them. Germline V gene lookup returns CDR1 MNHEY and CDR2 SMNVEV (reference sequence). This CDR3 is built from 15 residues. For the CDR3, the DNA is TGTGCCAGCAGTCCTGGACAGCTCTCTGACAATGAGCAGTTCTTC. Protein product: CASSPGQLSDNEQFF.

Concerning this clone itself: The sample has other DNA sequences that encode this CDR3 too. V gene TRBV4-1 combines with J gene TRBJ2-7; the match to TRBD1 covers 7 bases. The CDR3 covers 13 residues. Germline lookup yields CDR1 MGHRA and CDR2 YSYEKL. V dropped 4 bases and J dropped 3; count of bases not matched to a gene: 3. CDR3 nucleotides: TGCGCCAGCAGCCCCCGGGACAGCTACGAGCAGTACTTC. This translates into CASSPRDSYEQYF.

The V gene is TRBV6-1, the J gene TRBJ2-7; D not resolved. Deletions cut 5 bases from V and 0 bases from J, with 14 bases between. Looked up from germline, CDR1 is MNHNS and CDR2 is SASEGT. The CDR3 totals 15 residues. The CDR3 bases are TGTGCCAGCAGTTTGAGTCAGTGGAGCTCCTACGAGCAGTACTTC. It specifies CASSLSQWSSYEQYF.

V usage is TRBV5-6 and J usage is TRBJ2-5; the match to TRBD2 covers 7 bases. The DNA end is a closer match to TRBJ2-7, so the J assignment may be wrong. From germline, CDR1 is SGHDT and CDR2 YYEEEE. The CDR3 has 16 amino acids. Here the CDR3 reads CASSLAVAGVNHEQYF. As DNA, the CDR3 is TGTGCCAGCAGCTTGGCCGTGGCGGGAGTGAATCACGAGCAGTACTTC.

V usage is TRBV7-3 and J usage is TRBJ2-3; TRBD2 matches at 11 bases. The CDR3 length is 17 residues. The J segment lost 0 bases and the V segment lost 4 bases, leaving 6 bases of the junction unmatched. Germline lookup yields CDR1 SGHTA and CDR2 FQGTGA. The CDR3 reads CASSSGLAGTSTDTQYF. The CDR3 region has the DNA TGTGCCAGCAGCTCCGGACTAGCGGGCACTAGCACAGATACGCAGTATTTT.

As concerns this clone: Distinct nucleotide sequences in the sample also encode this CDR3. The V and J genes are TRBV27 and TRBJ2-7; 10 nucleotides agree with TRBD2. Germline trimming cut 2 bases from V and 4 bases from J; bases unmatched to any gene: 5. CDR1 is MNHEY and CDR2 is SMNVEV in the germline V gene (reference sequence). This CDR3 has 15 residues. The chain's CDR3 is CASSLSTSGTYEQYF. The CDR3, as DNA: TGTGCCAGCAGTTTAAGTACTAGCGGGACATACGAGCAGTACTTC.

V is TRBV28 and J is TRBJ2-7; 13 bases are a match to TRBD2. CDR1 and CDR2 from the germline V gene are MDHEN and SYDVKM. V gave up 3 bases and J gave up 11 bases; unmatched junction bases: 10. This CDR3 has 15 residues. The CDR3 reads CASSFRLAGGFSEYF. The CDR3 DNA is TGTGCCAGCAGTTTCCGACTAGCGGGGGGATTTTCTGAGTACTTC.

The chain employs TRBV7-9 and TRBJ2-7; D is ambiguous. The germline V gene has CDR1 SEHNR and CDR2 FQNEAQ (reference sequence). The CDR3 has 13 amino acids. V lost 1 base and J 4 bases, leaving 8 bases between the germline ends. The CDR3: CASSLDLVYEQYF. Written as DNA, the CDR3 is TGTGCCAGCAGCTTAGATTTGGTTTACGAGCAGTACTTC.

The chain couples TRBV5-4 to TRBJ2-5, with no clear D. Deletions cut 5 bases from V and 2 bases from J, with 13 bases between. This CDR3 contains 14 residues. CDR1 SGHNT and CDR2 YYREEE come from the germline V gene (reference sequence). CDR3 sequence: CASRPTLFQETQYF. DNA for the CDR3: TGTGCCAGCAGGCCGACACTTTTTCAAGAGACCCAGTACTTC.

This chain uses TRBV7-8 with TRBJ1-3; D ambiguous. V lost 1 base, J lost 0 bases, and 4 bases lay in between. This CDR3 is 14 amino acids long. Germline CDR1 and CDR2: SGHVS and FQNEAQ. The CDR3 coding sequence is TGTGCCAGCAGCTTAGTGGGCTCTGGAAACACCATATATTTT. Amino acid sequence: CASSLVGSGNTIYF.

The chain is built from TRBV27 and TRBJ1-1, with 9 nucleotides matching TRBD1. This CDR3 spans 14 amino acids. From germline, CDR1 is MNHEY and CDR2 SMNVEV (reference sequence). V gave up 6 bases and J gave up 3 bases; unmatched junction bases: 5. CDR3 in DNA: TGTGCCAGCAGCTCCACAGGGGGCCACACTGAAGCTTTCTTT. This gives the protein CASSSTGGHTEAFF.

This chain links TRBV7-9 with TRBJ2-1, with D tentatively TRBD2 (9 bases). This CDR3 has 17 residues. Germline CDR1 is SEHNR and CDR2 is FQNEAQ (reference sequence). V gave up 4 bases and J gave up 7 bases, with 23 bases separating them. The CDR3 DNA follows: TGTGCCAGCAGCTCCCCAAGTGCTAGCGGGACAGGTAATGAGCAGTTCTTC. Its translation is CASSSPSASGTGNEQFF.

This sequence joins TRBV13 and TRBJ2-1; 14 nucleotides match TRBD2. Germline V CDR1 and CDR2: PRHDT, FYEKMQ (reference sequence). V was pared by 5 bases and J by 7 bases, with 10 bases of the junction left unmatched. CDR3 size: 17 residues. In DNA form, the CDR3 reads TGTGCCAGCAGCGCCACGACTAGCGGGAGGGTCTCAAATGAGCAGTTCTTC. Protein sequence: CASSATTSGRVSNEQFF.

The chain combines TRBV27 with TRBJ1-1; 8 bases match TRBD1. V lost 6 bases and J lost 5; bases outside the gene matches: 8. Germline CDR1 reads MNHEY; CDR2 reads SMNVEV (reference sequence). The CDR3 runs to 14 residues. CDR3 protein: CASSFTGGQTEAFF. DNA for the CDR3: TGTGCCAGCAGCTTTACAGGGGGTCAAACTGAAGCTTTCTTT.

DNA of the CDR3: TGTGCCAGCAGCCAAGATCCCCGACTAGCGGGAGGTTTTTCTGGGGCCAACGTCCTGACTTTC. It is translated as CASSQDPRLAGGFSGANVLTF. This sequence joins TRBV14 and TRBJ2-6; 13 positions agree with TRBD2. V shed 0 bases and J 1 base; nucleotides not matched to a gene: 9. The CDR3 length is 21 residues. The germline gives CDR1 SGHDN, CDR2 FVKESK.

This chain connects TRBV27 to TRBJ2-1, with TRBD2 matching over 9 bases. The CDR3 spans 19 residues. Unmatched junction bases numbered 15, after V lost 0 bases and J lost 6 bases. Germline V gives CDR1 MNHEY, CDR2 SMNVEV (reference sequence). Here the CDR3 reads CASSLSQFWVAGVGNEQFF. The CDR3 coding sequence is TGTGCCAGCAGTTTATCTCAGTTCTGGGTAGCGGGAGTGGGCAATGAGCAGTTCTTC.

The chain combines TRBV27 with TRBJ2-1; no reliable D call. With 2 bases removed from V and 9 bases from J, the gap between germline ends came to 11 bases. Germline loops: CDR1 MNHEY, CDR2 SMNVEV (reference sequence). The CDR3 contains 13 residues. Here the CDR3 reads CASSLGVGPEQFF. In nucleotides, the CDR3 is TGTGCCAGCAGTTTAGGAGTGGGCCCTGAGCAGTTCTTC.

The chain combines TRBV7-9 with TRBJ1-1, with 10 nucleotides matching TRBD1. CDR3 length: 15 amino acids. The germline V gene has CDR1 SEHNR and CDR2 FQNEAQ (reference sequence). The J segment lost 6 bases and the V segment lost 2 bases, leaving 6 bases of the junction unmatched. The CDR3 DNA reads TGTGCCAGCAGCTTACCTCCGGGACAGGGGCCTGAAGCTTTCTTT. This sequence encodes CASSLPPGQGPEAFF.

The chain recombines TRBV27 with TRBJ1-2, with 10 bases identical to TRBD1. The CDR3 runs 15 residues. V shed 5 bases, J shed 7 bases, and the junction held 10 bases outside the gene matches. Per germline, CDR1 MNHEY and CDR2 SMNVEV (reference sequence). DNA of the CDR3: TGTGCCAGCAGTAAATGGACAGGGGGTGTTTCTGGCTACACCTTC. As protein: CASSKWTGGVSGYTF.